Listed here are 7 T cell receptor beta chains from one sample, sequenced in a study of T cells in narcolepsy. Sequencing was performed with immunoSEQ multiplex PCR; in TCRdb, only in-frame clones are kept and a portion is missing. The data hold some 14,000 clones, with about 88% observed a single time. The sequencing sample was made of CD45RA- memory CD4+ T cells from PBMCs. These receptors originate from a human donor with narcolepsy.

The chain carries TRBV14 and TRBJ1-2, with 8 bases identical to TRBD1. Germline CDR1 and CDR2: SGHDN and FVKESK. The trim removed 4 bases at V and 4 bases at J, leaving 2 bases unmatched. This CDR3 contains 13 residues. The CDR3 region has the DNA TGTGCCAGCAGCCCGGACAGGGCCTATGGCTACACCTTC. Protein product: CASSPDRAYGYTF.

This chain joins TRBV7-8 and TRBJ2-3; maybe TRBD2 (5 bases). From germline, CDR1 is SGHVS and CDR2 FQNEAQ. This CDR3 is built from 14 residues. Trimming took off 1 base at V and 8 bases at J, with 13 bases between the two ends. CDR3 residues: CASSLDTRQFTQYF. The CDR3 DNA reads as TGTGCCAGCAGCTTAGATACTAGGCAATTTACGCAGTATTTT.

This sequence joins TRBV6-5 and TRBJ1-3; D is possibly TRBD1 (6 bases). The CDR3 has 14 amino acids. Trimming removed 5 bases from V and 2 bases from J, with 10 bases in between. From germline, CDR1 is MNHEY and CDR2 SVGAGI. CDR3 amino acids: CASSEDSAGNTIYF. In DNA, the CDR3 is TGTGCCAGCAGTGAGGACAGCGCTGGAAACACCATATATTTT.

The CDR3 spells CAISGTANTGELFF. The DNA for the CDR3 is TGTGCCATCAGCGGGACAGCGAACACCGGGGAGCTGTTTTTT. V is TRBV10-3 and J is TRBJ2-2; 7 bases are shared with TRBD1. Germline V gives CDR1 ENHRY, CDR2 SYGVKD. The CDR3 contains 14 residues. V lost 6 bases to trimming and J lost 0 bases; unmatched junction nucleotides: 1.

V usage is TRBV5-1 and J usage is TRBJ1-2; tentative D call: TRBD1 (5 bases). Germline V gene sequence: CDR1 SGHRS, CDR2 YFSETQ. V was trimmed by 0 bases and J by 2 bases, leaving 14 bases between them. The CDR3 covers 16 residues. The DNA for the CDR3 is TGCGCCAGCAGCTTGGGGGGACTTTCTGGGAACTATGGCTACACCTTC. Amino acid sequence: CASSLGGLSGNYGYTF.

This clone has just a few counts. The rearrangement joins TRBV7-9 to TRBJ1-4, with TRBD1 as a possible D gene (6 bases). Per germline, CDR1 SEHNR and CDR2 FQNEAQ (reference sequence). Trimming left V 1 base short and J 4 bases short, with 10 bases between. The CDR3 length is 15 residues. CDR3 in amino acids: CASSLVAGDNEKLFF. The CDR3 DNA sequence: TGTGCCAGCAGCTTAGTTGCAGGGGATAATGAAAAACTGTTTTTT.

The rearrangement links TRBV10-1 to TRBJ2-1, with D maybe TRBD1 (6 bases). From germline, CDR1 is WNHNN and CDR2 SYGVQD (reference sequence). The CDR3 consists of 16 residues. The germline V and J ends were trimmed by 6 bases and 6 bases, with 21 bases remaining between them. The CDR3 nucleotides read TGCGCCAGCAGCGGGACCGGGACACGGAGACGCAATGAGCAGTTCTTC. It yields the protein CASSGTGTRRRNEQFF.